The 31 T cell receptor beta chains presented below share a single source sample, sequenced in a study of cytomegalovirus exposure and HLA in healthy donors. PCR amplification relied on 60 Vbeta primers (plus 13 Jbeta primers). Clones were read by immunoSEQ multiplex PCR, and TCRdb kept only the in-frame ones, dropping some. The sample records about 90,000 clones, 70% to 90% being singletons. Material for sequencing was PBMCs. These receptors came from a man younger than 30 in good health and CMV-seronegative.

V and J are TRBV6-6 and TRBJ1-1, with 7 bases fitting TRBD1. This CDR3 region has 13 residues. V was pared by 6 bases and J by 6 bases, with 7 bases of the junction left unmatched. The V gene's germline CDR1 is MNHNY and CDR2 SVGAGI (reference sequence). DNA for the CDR3: TGTGCCAGCAGACCCCGACAGGGCCCTGAAGCTTTCTTT. Its protein product is CASRPRQGPEAFF.

The chain links TRBV5-8 to TRBJ2-3, with D unresolved. The V end lost 1 base, the J end lost 4 bases, and 13 bases lay between the germline ends. The CDR3 extends over 15 amino acids. Germline loops: CDR1 SGHTS, CDR2 YDEGEE. CDR3 DNA sequence: TGTGCCAGCAGCTTGCGCAGTCCCGGAGCAGATACGCAGTATTTT. Amino acids: CASSLRSPGADTQYF.

This clone was detected only a few times. The V call is TRBV29-1, the J call TRBJ1-1; D may be TRBD1 (5 bases). The germline gives CDR1 SQVTM, CDR2 ANQGSEA. The CDR3 consists of 13 residues. V was pared by 0 bases and J by 10 bases, with 15 bases between. CDR3 sequence reads: CSVEDPIGVRAFF. In DNA form, the CDR3 reads TGCAGCGTTGAAGACCCGATAGGGGTGAGAGCTTTCTTT.

For this clone: Different DNA sequences within this sample yield the same CDR3. The chain employs TRBV7-3 and TRBJ1-1; weak D call: TRBD1 (5 bases). CDR3 length: 13 residues. V dropped 2 bases and J dropped 1 base, with 5 bases sitting between them. The germline gives CDR1 SGHTA, CDR2 FQGTGA. The CDR3 DNA reads as TGTGCCAGCAGCTTAGGGGCGAACACTGAAGCTTTCTTT. It encodes CASSLGANTEAFF.

The sample holds one count of this clone. V is TRBV7-2 and J is TRBJ2-5, with D possibly TRBD2 on 5 matching bases. V was pared by 5 bases and J by 5 bases, with 12 bases between. CDR3 length: 13 amino acids. Germline assignment: CDR1 SGHTA and CDR2 FQGNSA. The CDR3: CASSPPERETQYF. As DNA, the CDR3 is TGTGCCAGCAGCCCCCCCGAGCGGGAGACCCAGTACTTC.

Comment on this clone: Other DNA sequences in the sample encode the same CDR3. The chain employs TRBV19 and TRBJ2-3; 10 bases are a match to TRBD2. The germline V gene encodes CDR1 LNHDA and CDR2 SQIVND (reference sequence). The V gene end was trimmed by 6 bases and the J gene end by 3 bases; junction bases not matched to a gene: 3. This CDR3 contains 14 residues. The CDR3 spells CASRGLALTDTQYF. The CDR3, as DNA: TGTGCCAGTAGGGGACTAGCGTTAACAGATACGCAGTATTTT.

As DNA, the CDR3 is TGTGCCAGTAGGGATGGGCCCTACCCAAATGAGCAGTTCTTC. This translates into CASRDGPYPNEQFF. The chain combines TRBV19 with TRBJ2-1; D not certain. Trimming pared 6 bases from V and 7 bases from J, leaving 16 bases between. Germline assignment: CDR1 LNHDA and CDR2 SQIVND (reference sequence). The CDR3 length is 14 residues.

The chain recombines TRBV10-3 with TRBJ1-1; the D is unclear. V dropped 2 bases and J dropped 2 bases, with 18 bases sitting between them. The CDR3 extends over 17 amino acids. The germline V gene encodes CDR1 ENHRY and CDR2 SYGVKD. CDR3 region: CAISERVGVSGNTEAFF. CDR3 bases: TGTGCCATCAGTGAGAGGGTCGGGGTGAGCGGAAACACTGAAGCTTTCTTT.

CDR3 in amino acids: CAISLLGPRGGYTF. The DNA for the CDR3 is TGTGCCATCAGCCTCCTCGGACCCCGGGGGGGCTACACCTTC. V is TRBV10-3 and J is TRBJ1-2; the D gene is possibly TRBD1 (5 bases). Germline values: CDR1 ENHRY, CDR2 SYGVKD. With 6 bases removed from V and 8 bases from J, the gap between germline ends came to 19 bases. The CDR3 is 14 residues long.

The J gene is TRBJ2-1, the V gene TRBV18; 9 nucleotides align to TRBD1. Germline V lookup: CDR1 KGHSH, CDR2 LQKENI. This CDR3 contains 18 residues. The junction had 11 bases not matched to a gene; V was cut back by 3 bases and J by 2 bases. The chain's CDR3 is CASSPLGTGRTPYNEQFF. The DNA for the CDR3 is TGTGCCAGCTCACCTTTGGGGACAGGGCGAACTCCCTACAATGAGCAGTTCTTC.

The chain combines TRBV4-2 with TRBJ2-7, with 8 positions matching TRBD2. This CDR3 has 14 residues. CDR1 is LGHNA, CDR2 YNFKEQ, per germline. The junction had 5 bases not matched to a gene; V was cut back by 4 bases and J by 3 bases. The CDR3 sequence: CASSRSGTDYEQYF. For the CDR3, the DNA is TGTGCCAGCAGCCGTAGCGGGACTGACTACGAGCAGTACTTC.

The chain has TRBV4-2 and TRBJ2-1; 9 nucleotides agree with TRBD2. Looked up from germline, CDR1 is LGHNA and CDR2 is YNFKEQ. After removal of 6 bases from V and 3 bases from J, the junction contained 6 bases not matched to a gene. The CDR3 length is 15 residues. CDR3 sequence: CASRRRLADYNEQFF. Written as DNA, the CDR3 is TGTGCCAGCAGACGTAGACTAGCGGACTACAATGAGCAGTTCTTC.

This CDR3 reads CASSPYLTGKNEQFF. The CDR3 nucleotides read TGTGCCAGCAGCCCTTATTTGACAGGGAAGAATGAGCAGTTCTTC. This chain links TRBV28 with TRBJ2-1; TRBD1 matches 7 bases. V was clipped by 6 bases and J by 7 bases; unmatched bases: 12. Germline V gene lookup returns CDR1 MDHEN and CDR2 SYDVKM. This CDR3 contains 15 residues. Complete variable domain (other parts from reference TRBV28 and TRBJ2-1): DVKVTQSSRYLVKRTGEKVFLECVQDMDHENMFWYRQDPGLGLRLIYFSYDVKMKEKGDIPEGYSVSREKKERFSLILESASTNQTSMYLCASSPYLTGKNEQFFGPGTRLTVL.

This sequence joins TRBV6-1 and TRBJ2-7; TRBD1 agrees at 11 bases. V was clipped by 3 bases and J by 3 bases; unmatched bases: 4. The CDR3 consists of 15 residues. The germline gives CDR1 MNHNS, CDR2 SASEGT. CDR3 residues: CASSDTGTGGYEQYF. The CDR3 nucleotides read TGTGCCAGCAGTGATACCGGGACAGGGGGCTACGAGCAGTACTTC.

The chain links TRBV6-6 to TRBJ2-3; D is perhaps TRBD2 (6 bases). The ends were cut back, 2 bases at V and 6 bases at J, with 12 bases in the middle. This CDR3 comprises 14 residues. CDR1 is MNHNY and CDR2 is SVGAGI in the germline V gene (reference sequence). CDR3 protein: CASSYQLASDTQYF. CDR3 DNA sequence: TGTGCCAGCAGTTACCAACTAGCCAGTGATACGCAGTATTTT.

This clone appeared a few times. The rearrangement uses TRBV4-3 and TRBJ1-3, with D perhaps matching TRBD1 (5 bases). Germline CDR1 reads LGHNA; CDR2 reads YSLEER. The CDR3 contains 14 residues. Trimming cost V 1 base and J 4 bases, with 8 bases left between them. Here the CDR3 reads CASSQGGWGNTIYF. The CDR3 DNA reads TGCGCCAGCAGCCAAGGGGGCTGGGGAAACACCATATATTTT.

CDR3 nucleotide sequence: TGTGCCAGCAGTACGACTAGCTTTTCCTACAATGAGCAGTTCTTC. Encoded protein: CASSTTSFSYNEQFF. V usage is TRBV6-5 and J usage is TRBJ2-1; 7 bases match TRBD2. Germline CDR1 is MNHEY and CDR2 is SVGAGI. Losses at the gene ends were 5 bases for V and 1 base for J; bases not matched to a gene: 5. The CDR3 totals 15 residues.

The gene calls are TRBV28 and TRBJ2-7; 9 bases match TRBD1. V was clipped by 6 bases and J by 4 bases; unmatched bases: 7. The CDR3 is 14 residues long. The germline gives CDR1 MDHEN, CDR2 SYDVKM. The CDR3 here is CASRDPGQGYEQYF. In DNA, the CDR3 is TGTGCCAGCAGAGATCCAGGACAGGGGTACGAGCAGTACTTC.

This clone was counted once. The V and J genes are TRBV4-3 and TRBJ2-7; D might be TRBD1 (6 bases). V lost 0 bases and J 6 bases, leaving 15 bases between the germline ends. The germline CDR1 and CDR2 sequences are LGHNA and YSLEER. This CDR3 comprises 15 residues. The CDR3 loop reads CASSQDKRGSAEQYF. As DNA, the CDR3 is TGCGCCAGCAGCCAAGATAAGAGGGGGAGTGCCGAGCAGTACTTC.

As DNA, the CDR3 is TGTGCCAGCAGCTTAGCCCCCCCAGGTGGAAACACTGAAGCTTTCTTT. It specifies CASSLAPPGGNTEAFF. The chain couples TRBV7-6 to TRBJ1-1, with unresolved D. In germline, CDR1 is SGHVS, CDR2 FNYEAQ. The CDR3 has 16 amino acids. V lost 0 bases and J lost 2, with 13 bases in between.

V gene TRBV6-1 combines with J gene TRBJ1-5; no firm D call. Germline V gene sequence: CDR1 MNHNS, CDR2 SASEGT. The CDR3 totals 13 residues. Trimming removed 11 bases from V and 6 bases from J, with 17 bases in between. The DNA of the CDR3 is TGTGCCCACCGGAGGGATCGGTTTCAGCCCCAGCATTTT. Translating gives CAHRRDRFQPQHF.

This chain joins TRBV7-8 and TRBJ2-2; 15 bases are a match to TRBD2. Unmatched junction bases numbered 13, after V lost 5 bases and J lost 6 bases. Germline values: CDR1 SGHVS, CDR2 FQNEAQ. CDR3 length equals 19 residues. CDR3 in amino acids: CASSPRSHGTSGRSGELFF. In nucleotides, the CDR3 is TGTGCCAGCAGCCCCCGCTCGCACGGGACTAGCGGGAGGTCCGGGGAGCTGTTTTTT.

This rearrangement joins TRBV5-4 to TRBJ2-6; 12 positions agree with TRBD2. The CDR3 totals 17 residues. Germline CDR1 SGHNT, CDR2 YYREEE (reference sequence). V lost 7 bases and J lost 2; bases outside the gene matches: 7. CDR3 region: CASSKTSGSAGANVLTF. The CDR3 DNA follows: TGTGCCAGCTCCAAGACTAGCGGGAGTGCTGGGGCCAACGTCCTGACTTTC.

The rearrangement uses TRBV9 and TRBJ1-6, with 7 bases lining up with TRBD1. The CDR3 contains 14 residues. V shed 3 bases, J shed 7 bases, and the junction held 4 bases outside the gene matches. Germline CDR1 and CDR2: SGDLS and YYNGEE. Here the CDR3 reads CASSARGANSPLHF. In nucleotides, the CDR3 is TGTGCCAGCAGCGCCAGGGGGGCGAATTCACCCCTCCACTTT.

V gene TRBV28 combines with J gene TRBJ2-2; 8 nucleotides align to TRBD1. Trimming took 7 bases from V and 5 from J; bases not matched to a gene: 6. The germline V gene encodes CDR1 MDHEN and CDR2 SYDVKM. CDR3 length equals 14 residues. CDR3 nucleotides: TGTGCCAGCACATGGGACAGGTTGACCGGGGAGCTGTTTTTT. This gives the protein CASTWDRLTGELFF.

The genes are TRBV5-6 and TRBJ2-1, with a weak D call TRBD2 (6 bases). Germline V lookup: CDR1 SGHDT, CDR2 YYEEEE. The CDR3 runs 15 residues. Trimming removed 4 bases at V and 9 bases at J, with 20 bases between. The CDR3 here is CASSRGLAIESEQFF. The DNA for the CDR3 is TGTGCCAGCAGCCGGGGACTGGCGATCGAGAGTGAGCAGTTCTTC.

This clone has only a few counts. The chain has TRBV7-2 and TRBJ2-1; TRBD2 matches at 10 bases. The CDR3 spans 16 residues. Germline-derived CDR1 and CDR2 are SGHTA and FQGNSA. Unmatched junction bases numbered 2, after V lost 0 bases and J lost 3 bases. The DNA of the CDR3 is TGTGCCAGCAGCTTAGCGTCTAGCGGGAGCTACAATGAGCAGTTCTTC. Its translation is CASSLASSGSYNEQFF.

The chain carries TRBV6-5 and TRBJ2-7; perhaps TRBD2 as D (6 bases). This CDR3 is built from 14 residues. The V end was cut by 4 bases, the J end by 2 bases, with 12 bases between. CDR1 and CDR2 (germline): MNHEY, SVGAGI. This CDR3 is CASSLAPGAYEQYF. Written as DNA, the CDR3 is TGTGCCAGCAGTTTGGCCCCGGGGGCCTACGAGCAGTACTTC.

V is TRBV5-6 and J is TRBJ2-1; 7 bases match TRBD2. Unmatched junction bases numbered 0, after V lost 3 bases and J lost 0 bases. The CDR3 totals 14 residues. The germline gives CDR1 SGHDT, CDR2 YYEEEE. This CDR3 reads CASSWTSSYNEQFF. In nucleotides, the CDR3 is TGTGCCAGCAGCTGGACTAGCTCCTACAATGAGCAGTTCTTC.

This chain uses TRBV7-6 with TRBJ1-1; D ambiguous. The germline gives CDR1 SGHVS, CDR2 FNYEAQ. CDR3 length equals 15 residues. V shed 5 bases and J shed 6 bases, with 19 bases lying between them. The CDR3, as DNA: TGTGCCAGCAGCCCAGGTTACGCTTTGGCCGCTGAAGCTTTCTTT. Protein product: CASSPGYALAAEAFF.

The chain is built from TRBV27 and TRBJ2-3; 9 bases fit TRBD2. V lost 5 bases, J lost 1 base, and 4 bases stayed unmatched. Germline V gives CDR1 MNHEY, CDR2 SMNVEV (reference sequence). CDR3 length equals 15 residues. CDR3 bases: TGTGCCAGCAGTATTTTAGCGGGGGGCACAGATACGCAGTATTTT. It codes for CASSILAGGTDTQYF.